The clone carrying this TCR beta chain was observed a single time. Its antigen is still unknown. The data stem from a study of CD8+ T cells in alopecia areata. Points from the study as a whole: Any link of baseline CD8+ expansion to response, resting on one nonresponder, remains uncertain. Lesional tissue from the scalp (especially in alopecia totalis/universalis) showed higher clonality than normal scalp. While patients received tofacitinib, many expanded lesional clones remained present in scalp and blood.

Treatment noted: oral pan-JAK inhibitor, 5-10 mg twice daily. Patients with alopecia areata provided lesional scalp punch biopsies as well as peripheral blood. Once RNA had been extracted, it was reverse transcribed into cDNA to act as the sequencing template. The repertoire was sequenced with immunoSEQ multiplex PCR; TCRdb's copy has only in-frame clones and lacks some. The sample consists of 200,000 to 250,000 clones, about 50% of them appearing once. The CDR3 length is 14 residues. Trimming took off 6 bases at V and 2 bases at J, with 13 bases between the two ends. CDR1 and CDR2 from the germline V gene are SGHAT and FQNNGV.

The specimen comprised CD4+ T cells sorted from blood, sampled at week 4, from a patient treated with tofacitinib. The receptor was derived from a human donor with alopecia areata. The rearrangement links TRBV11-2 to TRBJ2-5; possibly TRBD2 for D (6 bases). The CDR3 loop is CASRLASPQETQYF. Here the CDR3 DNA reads TGTGCCAGCAGACTAGCTTCTCCACAAGAGACCCAGTACTTC.